This record concerns one T cell receptor (beta chain) sequence. Its target is not known. The library targeted TCRbeta and was prepared with unique molecular identifiers. TCRdb re-called the PCR reads with MiXCR, one entry per CDR3 protein. The repertoire holds approximately 300,000 distinct CDR3 sequences, with 6.5% to 9% as singletons. The sample is drawn from a study of T-cell reconstitution after alpha-beta-depleted transplantation in children. General study results and limits: Where alpha-beta T cells came from about two months after transplant was reportedly several hundred expanded graft clones. Counts and diversity of T cells one year after transplant came mostly from newly produced T cells. Surviving thymic progenitors and recipient T cells were the source of high TCRbeta diversity at day 60 in some patients.

V lost 7 bases and J 4 bases, leaving 8 bases between the germline ends. The length of the CDR3 is 12 residues. The receptor was isolated from a female patient between 2 and 15 years old who had a stem cell transplant for Fanconi anemia, so the T cells may come from the graft donor. The sample consisted of peripheral blood, taken 360 days after TCRalphabeta/CD19-depleted stem cell transplant. V is TRBV12-3 or TRBV12-4 and J is TRBJ1-3; unclear D gene. This chain's CDR3 is CASTPQGNTIYF. The CDR3 DNA sequence: TGTGCCAGCACCCCCCAGGGAAACACCATATATTTT.